This T cell receptor beta chain was captured in a study of T cells in Graves' hyperthyroidism and ophthalmopathy. Whole-study findings and limits: It was a median around seven months before onset that the model predicted ophthalmopathy.

The CDR3 has 14 residues. Looked up from germline, CDR1 is ENHRY and CDR2 is SYGVKD. Deletions cut 3 bases from V and 5 bases from J, with 14 bases between. Patients with uncontrolled infections, other autoimmune diseases, pregnancy or lactation were excluded. This blood was taken when hyperthyroidism was first diagnosed, before any ophthalmopathy symptoms existed. This clonotype was found a few times. Its matching antigen is unknown. Researchers amplified the TCR beta CDR3 regions from RNA transcripts. The HTBI primer set served for first-round RT-PCR of the TCR CDR3. TCRdb processed the multiplex PCR reads anew with MiXCR; each CDR3 protein has one entry. The top ten clones hold less than 25% of a sample with roughly 360,000 distinct CDR3 sequences, about 14% of them seen once.

V and J are TRBV10-3 and TRBJ2-7; D might be TRBD1 or TRBD2, each matching 5 bases. Sequenced: blood. The clonotype was recovered from a man aged 30 to 39 with Graves' hyperthyroidism that later progressed to Graves' ophthalmopathy. The CDR3 coding sequence is TGTGCCATCAGTGAACCGGGACGGGGAGACGAGCAGTACTTC. Its translation is CAISEPGRGDEQYF.